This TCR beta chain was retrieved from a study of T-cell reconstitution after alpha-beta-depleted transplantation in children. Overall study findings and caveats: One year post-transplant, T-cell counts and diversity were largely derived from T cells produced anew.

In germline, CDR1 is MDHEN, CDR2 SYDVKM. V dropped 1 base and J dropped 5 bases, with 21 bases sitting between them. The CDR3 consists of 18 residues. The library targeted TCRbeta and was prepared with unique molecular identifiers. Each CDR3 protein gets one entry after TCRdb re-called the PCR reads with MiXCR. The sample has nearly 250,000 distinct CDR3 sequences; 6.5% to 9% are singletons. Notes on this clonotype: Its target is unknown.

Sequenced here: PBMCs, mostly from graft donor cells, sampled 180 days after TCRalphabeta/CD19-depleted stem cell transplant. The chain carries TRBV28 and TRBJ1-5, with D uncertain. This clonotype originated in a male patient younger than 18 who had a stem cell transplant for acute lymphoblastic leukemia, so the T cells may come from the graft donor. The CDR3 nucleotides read TGTGCCAGCAGTTTATATTCCCCCGGGTCCCTTAAGGATCAGCCCCAGCATTTT. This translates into CASSLYSPGSLKDQPQHF.